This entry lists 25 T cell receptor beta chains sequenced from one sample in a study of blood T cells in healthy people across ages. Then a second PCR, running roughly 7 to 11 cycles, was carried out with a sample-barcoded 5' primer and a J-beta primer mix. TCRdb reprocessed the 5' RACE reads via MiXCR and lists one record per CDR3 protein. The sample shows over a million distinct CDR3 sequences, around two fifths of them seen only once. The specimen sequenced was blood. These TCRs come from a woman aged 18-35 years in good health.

CDR3 region: CSASPTSGIYEQYF. The CDR3 DNA is TGCAGTGCTAGCCCGACTAGCGGGATTTACGAGCAGTACTTC. The chain joins TRBV20-1 to TRBJ2-7, with 11 bases aligning to TRBD2. The CDR3 contains 14 residues. V lost 3 bases and J lost 4; bases outside the gene matches: 5. Germline-derived CDR1 and CDR2 are DFQATT and SNEGSKA (reference sequence).

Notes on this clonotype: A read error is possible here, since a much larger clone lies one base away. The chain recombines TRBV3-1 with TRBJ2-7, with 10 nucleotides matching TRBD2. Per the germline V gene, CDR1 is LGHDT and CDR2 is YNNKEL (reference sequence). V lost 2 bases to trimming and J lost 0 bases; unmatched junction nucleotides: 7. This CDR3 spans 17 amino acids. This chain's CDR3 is CASSQHQASGSSYEQYF. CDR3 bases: TGTGCCAGCAGCCAACATCAAGCTAGCGGGAGCTCCTACGAGCAGTACTTC.

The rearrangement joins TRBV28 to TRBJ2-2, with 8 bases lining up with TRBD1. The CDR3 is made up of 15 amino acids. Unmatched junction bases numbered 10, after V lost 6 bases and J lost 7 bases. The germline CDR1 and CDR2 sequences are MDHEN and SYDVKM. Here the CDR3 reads CASRLQGGGGGELFF. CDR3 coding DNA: TGTGCCAGCAGGCTACAGGGGGGTGGGGGCGGGGAGCTGTTTTTT. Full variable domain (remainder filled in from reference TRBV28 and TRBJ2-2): DVKVTQSSRYLVKRTGEKVFLECVQDMDHENMFWYRQDPGLGLRLIYFSYDVKMKEKGDIPEGYSVSREKKERFSLILESASTNQTSMYLCASRLQGGGGGELFFGEGSRLTVL.

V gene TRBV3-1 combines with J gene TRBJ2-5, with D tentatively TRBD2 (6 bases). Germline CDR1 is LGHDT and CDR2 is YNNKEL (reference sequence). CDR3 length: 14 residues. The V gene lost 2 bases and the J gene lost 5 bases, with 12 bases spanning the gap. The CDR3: CASSQQWEVETQYF. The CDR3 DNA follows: TGTGCCAGCAGCCAACAATGGGAGGTGGAGACCCAGTACTTC.

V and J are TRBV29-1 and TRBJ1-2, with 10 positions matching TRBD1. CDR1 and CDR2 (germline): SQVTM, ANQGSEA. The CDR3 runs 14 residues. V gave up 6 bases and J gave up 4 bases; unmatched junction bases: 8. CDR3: CSVGTGDKGYGYTF. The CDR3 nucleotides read TGCAGCGTCGGGACAGGGGACAAGGGCTATGGCTACACCTTC.

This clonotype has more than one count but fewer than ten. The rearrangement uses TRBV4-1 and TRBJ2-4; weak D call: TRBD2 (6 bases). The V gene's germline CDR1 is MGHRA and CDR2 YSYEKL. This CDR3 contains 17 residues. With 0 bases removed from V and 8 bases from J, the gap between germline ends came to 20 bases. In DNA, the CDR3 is TGCGCCAGCAGCCAAGAAGGGAACCGGGACTCACGGGACATTCAGTACTTC. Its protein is CASSQEGNRDSRDIQYF.

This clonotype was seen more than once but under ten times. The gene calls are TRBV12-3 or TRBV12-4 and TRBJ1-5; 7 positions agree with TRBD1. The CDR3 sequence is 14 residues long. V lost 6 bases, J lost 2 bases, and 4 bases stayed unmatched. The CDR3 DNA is TGTGCCAGCAGCCACGACAGGGGCAATCAGCCCCAGCATTTT. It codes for CASSHDRGNQPQHF.

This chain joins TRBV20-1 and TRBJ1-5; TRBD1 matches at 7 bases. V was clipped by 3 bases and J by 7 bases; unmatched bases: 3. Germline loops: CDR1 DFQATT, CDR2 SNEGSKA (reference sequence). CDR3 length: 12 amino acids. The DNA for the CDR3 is TGCAGTGCTAGGAGGGGGCAGCAGCCCCAGCATTTT. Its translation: CSARRGQQPQHF.

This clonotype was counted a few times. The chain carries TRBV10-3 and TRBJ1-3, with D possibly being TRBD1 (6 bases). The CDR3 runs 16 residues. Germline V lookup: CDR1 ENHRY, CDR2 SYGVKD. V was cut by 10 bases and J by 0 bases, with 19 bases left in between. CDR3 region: CATTGTGINSGNTIYF. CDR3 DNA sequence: TGTGCCACCACAGGCACAGGGATTAACTCTGGAAACACCATATATTTT.

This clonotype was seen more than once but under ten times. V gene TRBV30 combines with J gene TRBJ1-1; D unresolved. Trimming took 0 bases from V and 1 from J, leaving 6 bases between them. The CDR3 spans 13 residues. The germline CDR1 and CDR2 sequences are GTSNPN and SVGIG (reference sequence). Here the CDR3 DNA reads TGTGCCTGGAGTGTAGGGCAGAACACTGAAGCTTTCTTT. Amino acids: CAWSVGQNTEAFF.

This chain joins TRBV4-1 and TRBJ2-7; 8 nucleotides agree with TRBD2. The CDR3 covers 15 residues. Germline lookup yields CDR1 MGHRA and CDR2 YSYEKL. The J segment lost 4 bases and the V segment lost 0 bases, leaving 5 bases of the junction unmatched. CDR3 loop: CASSQEVGGGYEQYF. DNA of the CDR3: TGCGCCAGCAGCCAAGAAGTAGGCGGGGGGTACGAGCAGTACTTC.

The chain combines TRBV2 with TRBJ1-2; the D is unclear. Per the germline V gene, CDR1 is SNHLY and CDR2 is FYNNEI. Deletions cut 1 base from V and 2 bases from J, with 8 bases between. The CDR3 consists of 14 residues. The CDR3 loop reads CASSEVSLNYGYTF. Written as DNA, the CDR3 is TGTGCCAGCAGTGAAGTGTCCCTCAACTATGGCTACACCTTC.

CDR3 sequence reads: CASSSTGLAAGQETQYF. DNA of the CDR3: TGTGCCAGCAGTTCGACAGGACTAGCGGCAGGACAAGAGACCCAGTACTTC. This chain joins TRBV28 and TRBJ2-5, with 10 bases fitting TRBD2. Germline V gives CDR1 MDHEN, CDR2 SYDVKM. V gave up 4 bases and J gave up 2 bases; unmatched junction bases: 10. The CDR3 is made up of 17 amino acids. The whole variable domain, remainder taken from reference TRBV28 and TRBJ2-5, is DVKVTQSSRYLVKRTGEKVFLECVQDMDHENMFWYRQDPGLGLRLIYFSYDVKMKEKGDIPEGYSVSREKKERFSLILESASTNQTSMYLCASSSTGLAAGQETQYFGPGTRLLVL.

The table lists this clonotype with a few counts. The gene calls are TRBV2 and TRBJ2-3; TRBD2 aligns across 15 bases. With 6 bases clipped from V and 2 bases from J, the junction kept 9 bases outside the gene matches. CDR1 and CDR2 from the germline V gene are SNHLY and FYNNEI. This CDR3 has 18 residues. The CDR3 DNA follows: TGTGCCAGCAGCGGACTAGCGGGGGGGTTTGGGAACACAGATACGCAGTATTTT. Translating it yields CASSGLAGGFGNTDTQYF.

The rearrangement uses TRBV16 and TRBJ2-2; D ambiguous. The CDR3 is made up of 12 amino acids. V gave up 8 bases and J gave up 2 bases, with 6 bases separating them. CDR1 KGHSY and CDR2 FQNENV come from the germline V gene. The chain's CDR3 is CASGQNTGELFF. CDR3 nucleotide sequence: TGTGCCAGCGGTCAAAACACCGGGGAGCTGTTTTTT.

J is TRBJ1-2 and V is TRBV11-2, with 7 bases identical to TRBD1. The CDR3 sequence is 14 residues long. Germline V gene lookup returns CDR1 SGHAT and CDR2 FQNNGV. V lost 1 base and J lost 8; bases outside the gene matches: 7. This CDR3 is CASSLGQGVRGYTF. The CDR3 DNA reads TGTGCCAGCAGCTTAGGGCAGGGGGTGAGGGGCTACACCTTC.

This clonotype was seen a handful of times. The CDR3 sequence: CASKTGPGVVGYTF. CDR3 DNA: TGTGCCAGCAAAACTGGGCCGGGAGTGGTGGGCTACACCTTC. V gene TRBV27 combines with J gene TRBJ1-2, with unresolved D. Germline V lookup: CDR1 MNHEY, CDR2 SMNVEV (reference sequence). This CDR3 spans 14 amino acids. The V and J ends lost 7 bases and 8 bases respectively, with 20 bases between them.

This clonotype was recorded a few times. CDR3 DNA sequence: TGCAGTGCTGGGGGACAGTCCATTTACGAGCAGTACTTC. This sequence encodes CSAGGQSIYEQYF. The chain has TRBV20-1 and TRBJ2-7; 7 bases map to TRBD1. V was clipped by 5 bases and J by 4 bases; unmatched bases: 8. Germline V gene sequence: CDR1 DFQATT, CDR2 SNEGSKA (reference sequence). This CDR3 spans 13 amino acids.

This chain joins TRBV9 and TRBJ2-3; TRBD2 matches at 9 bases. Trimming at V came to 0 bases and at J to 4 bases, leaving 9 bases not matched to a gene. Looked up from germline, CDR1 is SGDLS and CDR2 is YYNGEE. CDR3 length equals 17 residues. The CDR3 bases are TGTGCCAGCAGCGTAGCCTGGGCGGGGGGGCGCTCAGATACGCAGTATTTT. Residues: CASSVAWAGGRSDTQYF.

This CDR3 reads CASSPPGLAGPREQFF. In DNA, the CDR3 is TGTGCCAGCAGCCCTCCGGGACTAGCGGGACCCCGTGAGCAGTTCTTC. The V gene is TRBV11-2, the J gene TRBJ2-1; 13 bases map to TRBD2. CDR1 is SGHAT, CDR2 FQNNGV, per germline. V dropped 5 bases and J dropped 9; count of bases not matched to a gene: 10. The CDR3 consists of 16 residues.

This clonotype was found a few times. CDR3: CASSLWGGAESSTDTQYF. The DNA of the CDR3 is TGTGCCAGCAGTTTATGGGGCGGGGCCGAATCTAGCACAGATACGCAGTATTTT. The V gene is TRBV27, the J gene TRBJ2-3; a possible D gene is TRBD2 (6 bases). Between the trimmed V and J ends, which lost 1 base and 0 bases, there was a span of 17 bases. The germline V gene has CDR1 MNHEY and CDR2 SMNVEV (reference sequence). The CDR3 has 18 amino acids.

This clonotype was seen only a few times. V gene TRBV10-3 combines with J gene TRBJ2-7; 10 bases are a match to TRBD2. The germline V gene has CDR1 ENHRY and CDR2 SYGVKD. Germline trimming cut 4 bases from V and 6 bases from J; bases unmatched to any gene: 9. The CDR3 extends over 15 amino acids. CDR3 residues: CAISGSGTSDPEQYF. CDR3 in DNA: TGTGCCATCAGTGGGAGCGGGACTAGCGACCCCGAGCAGTACTTC.

CDR3 nucleotides: TGTGCCAGCAGCTTAGACCGTAGCCTAGGTTACAATGAGCAGTTCTTC. It codes for CASSLDRSLGYNEQFF. This chain connects TRBV11-2 to TRBJ2-1; D call uncertain. Germline V gene lookup returns CDR1 SGHAT and CDR2 FQNNGV. Trimming pared 0 bases from V and 4 bases from J, leaving 13 bases between. The CDR3 has 16 amino acids.

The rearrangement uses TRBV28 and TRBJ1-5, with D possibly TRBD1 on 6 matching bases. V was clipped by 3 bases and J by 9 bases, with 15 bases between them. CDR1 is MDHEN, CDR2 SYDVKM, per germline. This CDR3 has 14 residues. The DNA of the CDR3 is TGTGCCAGCAGTTTGGGCAGGGGTGTTGGGCCCCAGCATTTT. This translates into CASSLGRGVGPQHF.

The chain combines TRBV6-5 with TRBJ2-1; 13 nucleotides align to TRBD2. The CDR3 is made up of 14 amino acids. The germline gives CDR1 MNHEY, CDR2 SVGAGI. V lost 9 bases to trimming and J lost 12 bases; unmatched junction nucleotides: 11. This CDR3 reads CASRGLAGEVGQFF. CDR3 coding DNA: TGTGCCAGTAGAGGACTAGCGGGAGAGGTGGGGCAGTTCTTC.